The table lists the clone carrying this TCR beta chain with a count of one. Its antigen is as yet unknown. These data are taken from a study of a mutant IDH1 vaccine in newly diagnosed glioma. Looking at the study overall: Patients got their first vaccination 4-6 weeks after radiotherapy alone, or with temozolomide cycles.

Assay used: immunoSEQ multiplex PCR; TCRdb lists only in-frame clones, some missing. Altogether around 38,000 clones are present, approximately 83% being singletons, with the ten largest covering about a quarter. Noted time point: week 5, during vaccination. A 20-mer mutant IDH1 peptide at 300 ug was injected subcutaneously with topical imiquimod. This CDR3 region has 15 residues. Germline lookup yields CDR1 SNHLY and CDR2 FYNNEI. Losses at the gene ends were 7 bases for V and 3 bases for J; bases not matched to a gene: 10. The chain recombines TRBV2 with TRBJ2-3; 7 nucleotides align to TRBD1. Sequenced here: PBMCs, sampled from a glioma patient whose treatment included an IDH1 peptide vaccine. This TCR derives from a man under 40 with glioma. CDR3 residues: CASNQGGMVTDTQYF. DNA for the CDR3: TGTGCCAGCAATCAAGGGGGCATGGTGACAGATACGCAGTATTTT.